This T cell receptor (beta chain) came from a study of T cell repertoires in cytomegalovirus infection. Study in general: Matching HLA type and CMV infection were both indicated by public TCR beta signatures.

TCRdb redid the calling of the reads with MiXCR, one entry per CDR3 protein. The sample contains about 230,000 distinct CDR3 sequences, under 8.5% of which appear only once. Study findings and constraints: The ex vivo response was dominated by HLA-C-restricted CMV-specific TCR beta clonotypes.

This clonotype came up many times. Its antigen is not identified. This CDR3 has 14 amino acids. The germline V and J ends were trimmed by 6 bases and 0 bases, with 12 bases remaining between them. Per germline, CDR1 DFQATT and CDR2 SNEGSKA (reference sequence). Sequencing used PBMCs. The genes are TRBV20-1 and TRBJ1-3; a weak D match, TRBD1 (6 bases). This receptor was obtained from a human donor in good health (CMV status not recorded). Some clones in this sample may be carry-over from other donors' samples. The CDR3 reads CSANKQGSGNTIYF. CDR3 coding DNA: TGCAGTGCAAACAAACAGGGCTCTGGAAACACCATATATTTT.